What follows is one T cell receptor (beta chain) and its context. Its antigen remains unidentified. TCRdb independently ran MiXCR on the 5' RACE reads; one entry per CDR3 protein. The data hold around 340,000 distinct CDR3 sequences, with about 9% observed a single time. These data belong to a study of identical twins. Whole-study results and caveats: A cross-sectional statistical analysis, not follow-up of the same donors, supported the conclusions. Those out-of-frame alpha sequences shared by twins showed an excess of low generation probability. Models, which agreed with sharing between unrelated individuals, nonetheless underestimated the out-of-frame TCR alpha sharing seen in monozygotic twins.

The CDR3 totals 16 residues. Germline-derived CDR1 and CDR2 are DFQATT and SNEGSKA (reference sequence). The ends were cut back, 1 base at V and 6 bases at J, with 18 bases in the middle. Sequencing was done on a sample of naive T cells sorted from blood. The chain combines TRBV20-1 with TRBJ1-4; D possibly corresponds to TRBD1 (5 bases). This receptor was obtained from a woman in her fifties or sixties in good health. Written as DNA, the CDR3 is TGCAGTGCTAGAGTAACAGGTGGCTTGTTCGATGAAAAACTGTTTTTT. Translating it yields CSARVTGGLFDEKLFF.